This T cell receptor beta chain is from a study of shared clonotypes between healthy human individuals. Germline-derived CDR1 and CDR2 are SEHNR and FQNEAQ (reference sequence). Trimming removed 5 bases from V and 1 base from J, with 8 bases in between. The CDR3 spans 14 residues. As processed by the authors: From ImmunoSEQ came sequences covering only the junction and carrying no quality scores, so filtering differed. Clones were read by immunoSEQ multiplex PCR, and TCRdb kept only the in-frame ones, dropping some. V, J and clone size are taken as reported in that table, and D and trimming were inferred from the DNA itself. The table shows 1.5 million to 2.5 million clones, with about 95% occurring only once. CD8 cells classed as naive were CD45RO-negative and positively selected for CCR7, excluding terminally differentiated effector memory CD45RA+ cells.

The sample comprised naive CD8+ T cells sorted from blood. The clonotype was recovered from a man between 18 and 35 years old in good health. This chain uses TRBV7-9 with TRBJ2-2; a possible D gene is TRBD2 (5 bases). For the CDR3, the DNA is TGTGCCAGCAGCCCGGACTTGAACACCGGGGAGCTGTTTTTT. It encodes CASSPDLNTGELFF.